This T cell receptor beta chain appears in the sequencing data of a study of blood T cell repertoires in COVID-19. Participants were placed into cohorts based on the clinical history they reported. Trimming cost V 2 bases and J 4 bases, with 7 bases left between them. There are 13 residues in the CDR3. Per the original data handling: From reference gene primer amplification, estimates of nucleated cell counts were derived. The assay was immunoSEQ multiplex PCR, and TCRdb's table has in-frame clones only and misses some. V and J calls and clone size are given by that table; D and trimming were obtained from the DNA. The sample records over 200,000 clones, 70% to 85% being singletons.

This chain links TRBV5-3 with TRBJ1-5; D is unresolved. TRBV5-3 is flagged as an ORF with uncertain function. Sequencing input: PBMCs or T cells enriched from blood (not recorded which). This receptor was obtained from a man between 60 and 70 years old who had recovered from COVID-19. The CDR3 spells CARSFGGNQPQHF. The CDR3 nucleotides are TGTGCCAGAAGCTTTGGAGGGAATCAGCCCCAGCATTTT.